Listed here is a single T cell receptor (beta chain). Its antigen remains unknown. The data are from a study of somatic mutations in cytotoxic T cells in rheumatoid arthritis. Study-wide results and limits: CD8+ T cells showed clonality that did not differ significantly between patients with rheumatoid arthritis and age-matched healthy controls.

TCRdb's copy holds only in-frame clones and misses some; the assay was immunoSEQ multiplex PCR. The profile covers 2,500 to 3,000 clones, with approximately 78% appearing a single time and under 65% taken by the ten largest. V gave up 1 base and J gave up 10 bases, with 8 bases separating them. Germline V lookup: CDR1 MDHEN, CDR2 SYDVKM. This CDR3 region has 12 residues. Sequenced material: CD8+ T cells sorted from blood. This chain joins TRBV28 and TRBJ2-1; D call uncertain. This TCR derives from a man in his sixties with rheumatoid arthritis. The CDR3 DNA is TGTGCCAGCAGTTTATCAACATTGGAGCAGTTCTTC. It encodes CASSLSTLEQFF.